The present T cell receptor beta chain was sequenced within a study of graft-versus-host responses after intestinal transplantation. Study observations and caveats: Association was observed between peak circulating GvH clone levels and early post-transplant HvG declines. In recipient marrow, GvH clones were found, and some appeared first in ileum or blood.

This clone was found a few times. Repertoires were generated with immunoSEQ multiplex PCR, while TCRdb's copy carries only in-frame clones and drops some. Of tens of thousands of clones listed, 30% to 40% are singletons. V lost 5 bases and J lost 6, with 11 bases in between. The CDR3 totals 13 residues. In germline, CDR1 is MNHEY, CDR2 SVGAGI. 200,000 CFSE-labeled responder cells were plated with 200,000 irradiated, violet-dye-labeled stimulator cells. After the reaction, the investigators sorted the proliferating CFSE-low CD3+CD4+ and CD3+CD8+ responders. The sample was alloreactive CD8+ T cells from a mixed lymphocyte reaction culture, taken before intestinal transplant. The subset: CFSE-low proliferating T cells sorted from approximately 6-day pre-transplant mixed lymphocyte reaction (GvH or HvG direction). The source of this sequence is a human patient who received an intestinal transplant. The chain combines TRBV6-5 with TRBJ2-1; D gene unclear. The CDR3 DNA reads TGTGCCAGCAGTGAATACCTGTCCAATGAGCAGTTCTTC. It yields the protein CASSEYLSNEQFF.